The rows below give T cell receptor beta chains drawn from one sample of a study of OX40 agonist ivuxolimab in advanced cancers. Generated by immunoSEQ multiplex PCR, the TCRdb table keeps only in-frame clones and is missing some. The sample has under 85,000 clones, roughly 85% seen once. The specimen comprised CD4+ or CD8+ T cells sorted from blood, sampled in a trial of the OX40 agonist ivuxolimab. The receptors derive from an adult with an advanced solid tumor such as melanoma, head and neck, liver or kidney cancer. Both conserved end residues are part of each CDR3.

TRBV12-2	TRBJ1-3	CASRFWGREGGNTIYF
TRBV6-8	TRBJ2-1	CASSGRDRGRNEQFF
TRBV7-9	TRBJ2-3	CASSPGPGADTQYF
TRBV13	TRBJ1-2	CASSTRAFGSYGYTF
TRBV28	TRBJ1-2	CASRGIDYGYTF
TRBV27	TRBJ2-5	CASSLSGGPWAQYF
TRBV29-1	TRBJ1-1	CSVRGANTEAFF
TRBV7-4	TRBJ2-4	CASSSPGTSGSSIQYF
TRBV10-3	TRBJ1-3	CAIRTVAGNTIYF
TRBV10-1	TRBJ1-1	CASSESRGKGTEAFF
TRBV5-1	TRBJ2-7	CASSGGDTYEQYF
TRBV27	TRBJ1-2	CASSYEGFYGYTF
TRBV6-5	TRBJ1-5	CASSYSSQAWQPQHF
TRBV2	TRBJ2-2	CASSYREYTGELFF
TRBV18	TRBJ1-2	CASSPSAQEGYTF
TRBV5-5	TRBJ2-5	CASSLSGGREETQYF
TRBV2	TRBJ1-2	CASSEARDNDGYTF
TRBV5-1	TRBJ2-3	CASSSRTSGGASDTQYF
TRBV5-4	TRBJ1-4	CASSPRTGGDEKLFF
TRBV19	TRBJ2-7	CASSTGEWGEQYF
TRBV2	TRBJ1-6	CASSPDGPNSPLHF
TRBV29-1	TRBJ1-2	CSVAGELGRGQIYGYTF
TRBV11-2	TRBJ1-4	CASSLGDRDFEKLFF
TRBV5-1	TRBJ2-5	CASSLAAIEETQYF
TRBV25-1	TRBJ1-4	CASSLGGRNEKLFF
TRBV30	TRBJ2-2	CAWSVQTTNTGELFF
TRBV4-1	TRBJ2-7	CASSQVGTGSRSYEQYF
TRBV28	TRBJ2-3	CASRRLGQGRPDTQYF
TRBV6-1	TRBJ1-5	CASSEGGVQPQHF
TRBV10-3	TRBJ1-2	CAITIRASGIDGYTF
TRBV19	TRBJ1-1	CASSLRTANTEAFF
TRBV7-6	TRBJ1-3	CASSLSLRGATGNTIYF
TRBV18	TRBJ2-1	CASSPPGLAFGEQFF
TRBV5-1	TRBJ2-4	CASSSAGTGRKYF
TRBV7-6	TRBJ2-3	CASSLARTVQGTQYF
TRBV7-9	TRBJ1-1	CASSSGTWGTEAFF
TRBV5-6	TRBJ1-1	CASSLTAYGRGTEAFF
TRBV2	TRBJ1-1	CASSPDTTAGEAFF
TRBV27	TRBJ2-5	CASSAIGGGIETQYF
TRBV20-1	TRBJ2-7	CSARGDYEQYF
TRBV9	TRBJ1-2	CASSPPGQGSVSYGYTF
TRBV18	TRBJ1-5	CASSPIRQANQPQHF